The T cell receptor beta chain under discussion was sequenced for a study of blood T cell repertoires in COVID-19. As for the study in general: COVID-19 samples, acute and convalescent, were from the United States, Italy and Spain. PBMCs, B-cell-depleted T cells, or T cells provided the cDNA or gDNA that made up the material.

TCRdb's copy holds only in-frame clones and misses some; the assay was immunoSEQ multiplex PCR. The sample comprises about 160,000 clones, 70% to 85% of which are singletons, and 22% rests with the top ten. Germline V CDR1 and CDR2: KGHDR, SFDVKD. This CDR3 is 14 amino acids long. V was clipped by 9 bases and J by 7 bases, with 17 bases between them. Input material: peripheral blood. The TCR was taken from a woman older than 75 with acute or convalescent COVID-19. The chain couples TRBV24-1 to TRBJ2-2, with D maybe TRBD1 (6 bases). The CDR3 nucleotides are TGTGCCACCCAAGGGACAAACATCGACGGGGAGCTGTTTTTT. As protein: CATQGTNIDGELFF.